This T cell receptor (beta chain) came from a study of CD8 T cells in ankylosing spondylitis. Study findings and constraints: Enrichment of disease-linked clones was reportedly significant in matched ankylosing spondylitis synovial fluid. Peripheral blood samples showed relatively rare disease-linked clones, and these clones were CD8+. Characteristic, it appeared, of ankylosing spondylitis blood was a TCR beta motif of eight or nine highly homologous variants. Earlier work had already found some motif variants in reactive arthritis synovial fluid and blood.

Preparation of TCR beta libraries was done by quantitative 5'-RACE with molecular barcodes. TCRdb reanalysed the 5' RACE reads using MiXCR and keeps one entry per CDR3 protein. The repertoire holds about 450,000 distinct CDR3 sequences, with 25% to 30% as singletons. Comments on this clonotype: Antigen specificity is unknown.

The CDR3 contains 12 residues. CDR1 is DFQATT and CDR2 is SNEGSKA in the germline V gene (reference sequence). Trimming took 6 bases from V and 6 from J, leaving 13 bases between them. J is TRBJ2-3 and V is TRBV20-1, with D unclear. The sample consisted of blood, either unsorted or a sorted T cell fraction (not recorded which). This sequence originates from a male donor with ankylosing spondylitis. CDR3 loop: CSAQILGDTQYF. In nucleotides, the CDR3 is TGCAGTGCCCAGATTTTGGGGGATACGCAGTATTTT.